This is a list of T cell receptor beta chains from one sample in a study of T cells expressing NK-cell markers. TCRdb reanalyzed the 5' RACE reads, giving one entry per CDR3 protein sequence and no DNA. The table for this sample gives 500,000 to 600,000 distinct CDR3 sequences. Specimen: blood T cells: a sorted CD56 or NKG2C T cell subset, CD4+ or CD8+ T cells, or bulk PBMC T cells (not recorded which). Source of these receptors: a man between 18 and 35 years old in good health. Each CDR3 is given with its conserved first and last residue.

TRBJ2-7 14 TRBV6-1 CASRPTSDPYEQYF
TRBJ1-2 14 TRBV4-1 CASSFGTALYGYTF
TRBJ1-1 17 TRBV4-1 CASSQEGTAGMNTEAFF
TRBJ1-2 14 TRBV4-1 CASSQVGQGPGYTF
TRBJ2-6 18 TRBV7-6 CASSLEAGPSSGANVLTF
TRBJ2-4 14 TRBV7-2 CASSSPDASDIQYF
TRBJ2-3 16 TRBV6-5 CASSYMGGRVTDTQYF
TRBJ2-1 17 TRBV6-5 CASSYLLSGSSYNEQFF
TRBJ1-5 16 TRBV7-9 CASSFSSGTGDQPQHF
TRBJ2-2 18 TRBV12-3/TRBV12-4 CASSFFWGAGDSGGELFF
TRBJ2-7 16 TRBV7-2 CASSLVGASNFDEQYF
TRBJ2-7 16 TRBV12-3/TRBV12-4 CASSFGLGTRDYEQYF
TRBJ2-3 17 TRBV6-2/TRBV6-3 CASTNGVLAGITDTQYF
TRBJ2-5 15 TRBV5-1 CASSLTSGAQETQYF
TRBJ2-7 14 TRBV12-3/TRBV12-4 CASSLGLAGDEQYF
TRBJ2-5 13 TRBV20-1 CSASGTTFATQYF
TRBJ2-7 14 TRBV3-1 CASSQDQTSDEQYF
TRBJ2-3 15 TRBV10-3 CATLAPLGGTDTQYF
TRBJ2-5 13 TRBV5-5 CASSLSNQETQYF
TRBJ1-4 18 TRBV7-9 CASSLRSLAAGLGEKLFF
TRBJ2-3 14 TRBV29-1 CSVGGASVTDTQYF
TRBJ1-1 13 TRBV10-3 CAIKGGMGTEAFF
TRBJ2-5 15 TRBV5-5 CASSSREGNGETQYF